The clone carrying this T cell receptor beta chain was detected a few times. Its target is not known. The data stem from a study of beta chain features in type 1 diabetes. Findings and limits, study-wide: Shortening that was moderate but significant affected the TCRB CDR3s of Type 1 diabetes patients in all four CD4+ subsets. TCRB repertoires of naive, central memory and Treg cells appeared more similar among patients than among healthy donors.

Sequenced material consisted of expressed TCRB transcripts (all of the isolated RNA was reverse transcribed). Using immunoSEQ multiplex PCR, the repertoire was profiled, and TCRdb retains in-frame clones only, with some absent. This table holds roughly 700,000 clones, under 15% found once. The CDR3 is made up of 14 amino acids. CDR1 and CDR2 (germline): GTSNPN, SVGIG (reference sequence). Trimming removed 4 bases at V and 9 bases at J, with 19 bases between. This TCR was sampled from a man aged 18 to 30 with type 1 diabetes. The sample comprised naive CD4+ T cells from blood. This chain connects TRBV30 to TRBJ2-1, with D possibly TRBD1 on 6 matching bases. The chain's CDR3 is CAWTGTSFWGEQFF. CDR3 in DNA: TGTGCCTGGACCGGGACATCTTTTTGGGGTGAGCAGTTCTTC.